This entry lists 26 T cell receptor beta chains sequenced from one sample in a study of cytomegalovirus exposure and HLA in healthy donors. PCR was performed using 60 Vbeta and 13 Jbeta primers. TCRdb keeps only in-frame clones here, not all; method: immunoSEQ multiplex PCR. Of about 100,000 clones listed, around 77% are singletons. Sequencing was done on a sample of PBMCs. These receptors were obtained from a man younger than 40 in good health and CMV-seronegative.

The rearrangement uses TRBV4-3 and TRBJ1-2; no definite D call. V lost 0 bases, J lost 8 bases, and 13 bases lay in between. The CDR3 is 14 amino acids. Germline V gene data show CDR1 as LGHNA and CDR2 as YSLEER. CDR3 amino acids: CASSQEAGPGGYTF. The CDR3 DNA reads TGCGCCAGCAGCCAAGAGGCGGGCCCGGGGGGCTACACCTTC.

The rearrangement links TRBV27 to TRBJ1-2; 7 bases map to TRBD1. V was clipped by 3 bases and J by 8 bases; unmatched bases: 3. CDR1 and CDR2 (germline): MNHEY, SMNVEV (reference sequence). This CDR3 is 12 amino acids long. CDR3 nucleotide sequence: TGTGCCAGCAGTTTTCAGGGGGGCGGCTACACCTTC. Translated, it gives CASSFQGGGYTF.

The chain is built from TRBV5-1 and TRBJ2-7; no clear D gene. Germline CDR1 reads SGHRS; CDR2 reads YFSETQ. This CDR3 is built from 14 residues. V was clipped by 0 bases and J by 6 bases, with 13 bases between them. CDR3 coding DNA: TGCGCCAGCAGCTTGGATCCCTCCTCCGGCGAGCAGTACTTC. The encoded protein is CASSLDPSSGEQYF.

CDR3 DNA: TGTGCCAGCAGTGGAGGACAGGGGGATACGCAGTATTTT. Its protein is CASSGGQGDTQYF. The chain has TRBV2 and TRBJ2-3; 9 bases fit TRBD1. Germline V gene data show CDR1 as SNHLY and CDR2 as FYNNEI. V lost 4 bases and J lost 6; bases outside the gene matches: 2. There are 13 residues in the CDR3.

This rearrangement joins TRBV5-4 to TRBJ1-2, with 7 nucleotides matching TRBD1. Trimming removed 4 bases from V and 6 bases from J; junction bases left unmatched: 15. Germline V lookup: CDR1 SGHNT, CDR2 YYREEE (reference sequence). The CDR3 spans 16 residues. Written as DNA, the CDR3 is TGTGCCAGCAGCACCAGCCCGGACAGGCCCGATCATGGCTACACCTTC. It codes for CASSTSPDRPDHGYTF.

This clone was counted a few times. The chain combines TRBV28 with TRBJ2-1; D is perhaps TRBD2 (5 bases). Deletions cut 8 bases from V and 2 bases from J, with 13 bases between. Germline V gene sequence: CDR1 MDHEN, CDR2 SYDVKM. The CDR3 loop spans 14 amino acids. The CDR3 reads CASSRLGAYNEQFF. The DNA for the CDR3 is TGTGCCAGCTCTCGACTGGGAGCCTACAATGAGCAGTTCTTC.

V is TRBV25-1 and J is TRBJ2-2; D is ambiguous. Germline V gene sequence: CDR1 MGHDK, CDR2 SYGVNS. Trimming cost V 1 base and J 4 bases, with 10 bases left between them. The CDR3 runs to 15 residues. The CDR3 nucleotides read TGTGCCAGCAGTGAATCTACAGTGGTCACCGGGGAGCTGTTTTTT. This translates into CASSESTVVTGELFF.

The genes are TRBV2 and TRBJ2-2, with 8 bases identical to TRBD1. The CDR3 contains 14 residues. From germline, CDR1 is SNHLY and CDR2 FYNNEI. With V trimmed by 5 bases and J by 6 bases, 5 bases remained unmatched. CDR3 nucleotide sequence: TGTGCCAGCAGTCCGGGACAGGTCGCCGGGGAGCTGTTTTTT. Translation gives CASSPGQVAGELFF.

The chain combines TRBV28 with TRBJ2-7; 11 positions agree with TRBD1. Per the germline V gene, CDR1 is MDHEN and CDR2 is SYDVKM. The CDR3 totals 17 residues. Trimming cost V 4 bases and J 5 bases; bases outside gene matches: 13. The CDR3 protein is CASSSRGRRTGGHEQYF. CDR3 nucleotides: TGTGCCAGCAGTTCACGGGGTCGTAGGACAGGGGGCCACGAGCAGTACTTC.

V gene TRBV6-1 combines with J gene TRBJ2-7; 7 positions agree with TRBD2. J gave up 3 bases and V 11 bases, and 10 bases lay outside the gene matches. Germline V gene sequence: CDR1 MNHNS, CDR2 SASEGT. This CDR3 is built from 13 residues. CDR3 loop: CALHREEGYEQYF. In DNA form, the CDR3 reads TGTGCCCTACACCGGGAGGAGGGCTACGAGCAGTACTTC.

This clone showed up just a few times. V and J are TRBV15 and TRBJ2-3; TRBD1 matches at 9 bases. The germline gives CDR1 LNHNV, CDR2 YYDKDF (reference sequence). The CDR3 spans 15 residues. Losses at the gene ends were 0 bases for V and 4 bases for J; bases not matched to a gene: 2. This chain's CDR3 is CATSRDTGGADTQYF. DNA of the CDR3: TGTGCCACCAGCAGAGATACAGGGGGCGCAGATACGCAGTATTTT.

The rearrangement joins TRBV19 to TRBJ2-7; tentative D call: TRBD1 (5 bases). There are 14 residues in the CDR3. Trimming shortened V by 2 bases and J by 2 bases, and 10 bases separated the two germline ends. Germline CDR1 reads LNHDA; CDR2 reads SQIVND (reference sequence). The CDR3 here is CASSILGETYEQYF. In DNA form, the CDR3 reads TGTGCCAGTAGTATATTAGGGGAAACCTACGAGCAGTACTTC.

The sample holds one count of this clone. J is TRBJ2-2 and V is TRBV15; 7 bases line up with TRBD2. The ends lost 3 bases at V and 4 bases at J; junction bases unmatched: 11. The V gene's germline CDR1 is LNHNV and CDR2 YYDKDF (reference sequence). The CDR3 runs to 17 residues. The chain's CDR3 is CATSRDPGGVVTGELFF. The CDR3 DNA follows: TGTGCCACCAGCAGGGACCCGGGGGGAGTAGTCACCGGGGAGCTGTTTTTT.

This clone was seen once. The V gene is TRBV5-4, the J gene TRBJ2-1; 9 bases fit TRBD2. V shed 3 bases, J shed 1 base, and the junction held 5 bases outside the gene matches. There are 16 residues in the CDR3. Germline V CDR1 and CDR2: SGHNT, YYREEE (reference sequence). In nucleotides, the CDR3 is TGTGCCAGCAGCTCGGGAACTAGCGGGTCCTACAATGAGCAGTTCTTC. Encoded protein: CASSSGTSGSYNEQFF.

V and J are TRBV4-3 and TRBJ2-5; D remains unclear. The DNA end favors TRBJ2-7, so the J call may be wrong. Germline loops: CDR1 LGHNA, CDR2 YSLEER. The CDR3 extends over 13 amino acids. CDR3 DNA: TGCGCCAGCAGCCAAGATATGGCTAGCGAGCAGTACTTC. Amino acids: CASSQDMASEQYF.

The chain joins TRBV6-5 to TRBJ1-1; the match to TRBD1 covers 9 bases. The CDR3 length is 14 residues. The V gene's germline CDR1 is MNHEY and CDR2 SVGAGI. Trimming at V came to 4 bases and at J to 5 bases, leaving 5 bases not matched to a gene. For the CDR3, the DNA is TGTGCCAGCAGTTTTTCCGGACAGGGGACTGAAGCTTTCTTT. This codes for CASSFSGQGTEAFF.

The J gene is TRBJ1-2, the V gene TRBV6-1; tentative D call: TRBD1 (6 bases). This CDR3 is built from 14 residues. V was cut by 4 bases and J by 0 bases, with 9 bases left in between. Germline V gene sequence: CDR1 MNHNS, CDR2 SASEGT. The CDR3 DNA follows: TGTGCCAGCAGTGCCGGGACAACTAACTATGGCTACACCTTC. Its protein is CASSAGTTNYGYTF.

This chain links TRBV27 with TRBJ1-2, with TRBD1 as a possible D gene (5 bases). The germline gives CDR1 MNHEY, CDR2 SMNVEV (reference sequence). V dropped 3 bases and J dropped 5 bases, with 13 bases sitting between them. This CDR3 is built from 14 residues. Here the CDR3 reads CASSLVGGVYGYTF. DNA of the CDR3: TGTGCCAGCAGTTTGGTGGGGGGGGTATATGGCTACACCTTC.

The CDR3 is CASSLEGGVNYEQYF. CDR3 sequence (DNA): TGCGCCAGCAGCTTGGAGGGAGGCGTCAACTACGAGCAGTACTTC. The genes are TRBV5-1 and TRBJ2-7, with TRBD2 as a possible D gene (6 bases). CDR3 length: 15 amino acids. V lost 0 bases and J 3 bases, leaving 13 bases between the germline ends. Germline lookup yields CDR1 SGHRS and CDR2 YFSETQ.

The chain carries TRBV10-3 and TRBJ2-3, with 11 bases matching TRBD1. V was clipped by 4 bases and J by 0 bases; unmatched bases: 12. From germline, CDR1 is ENHRY and CDR2 SYGVKD. This CDR3 spans 19 amino acids. As DNA, the CDR3 is TGTGCCATCAGTGGCCGGGGACAGGGGGGAGCGGCTAGCACAGATACGCAGTATTTT. Its translation: CAISGRGQGGAASTDTQYF.

J is TRBJ2-2 and V is TRBV28, with TRBD2 matching 10 bases. Unmatched junction bases numbered 9, after V lost 10 bases and J lost 4 bases. CDR1 and CDR2 from the germline V gene are MDHEN and SYDVKM. This CDR3 comprises 15 residues. The CDR3 loop is CATKSGGAGTGELFF. CDR3 coding DNA: TGTGCCACTAAGAGCGGGGGGGCAGGCACCGGGGAGCTGTTTTTT.

This clone was counted only a few times. V usage is TRBV30 and J usage is TRBJ1-4; 9 bases are a match to TRBD1. V shed 2 bases and J 8 bases; nucleotides not matched to a gene: 6. The CDR3 runs to 14 residues. Germline values: CDR1 GTSNPN, CDR2 SVGIG (reference sequence). DNA for the CDR3: TGTGCCTGGAGTCCCGGGACAGGGAGGGAAAAACTGTTTTTT. This codes for CAWSPGTGREKLFF.

This sequence joins TRBV7-9 and TRBJ1-4, with D possibly being TRBD1 (6 bases). With 5 bases removed from V and 8 bases from J, the gap between germline ends came to 18 bases. Germline V gives CDR1 SEHNR, CDR2 FQNEAQ (reference sequence). There are 15 residues in the CDR3. CDR3 sequence (DNA): TGTGCCAGCAGCGCCTGGGGGGGCACGGGGGAAAAACTGTTTTTT. This gives the protein CASSAWGGTGEKLFF.

V usage is TRBV5-6 and J usage is TRBJ2-1; 10 bases align to TRBD1. CDR1 SGHDT and CDR2 YYEEEE come from the germline V gene. This CDR3 is built from 15 residues. J was trimmed by 8 bases and V by 5 bases; bases with no gene match: 10. In DNA form, the CDR3 reads TGTGCCAGCAGTCGCCCGGGACAGGGGACGGATGAGCAGTTCTTC. Its translation is CASSRPGQGTDEQFF.

CDR3 amino acids: CASSLGTASLLYGYTF. CDR3 nucleotide sequence: TGTGCCAGCAGCTTAGGGACAGCCTCGTTACTATACGGCTACACCTTC. The V call is TRBV11-3, the J call TRBJ1-2; possibly TRBD1 for D (6 bases). The CDR3 is 16 amino acids. V was shortened by 1 base and J by 8 bases, with 20 bases between the two germline ends. Per germline, CDR1 SGHNT and CDR2 YENEEA.

The rearrangement joins TRBV5-4 to TRBJ2-7; TRBD1 aligns across 10 bases. There are 13 residues in the CDR3. The junction had 6 bases not matched to a gene; V was cut back by 3 bases and J by 9 bases. Germline assignment: CDR1 SGHNT and CDR2 YYREEE (reference sequence). The CDR3 coding sequence is TGTGCCAGCAGCTCAGAGACAGGGGGCGTGCAGTACTTC. This translates into CASSSETGGVQYF.